This T cell receptor (beta chain) was sequenced during a study of OX40 agonist ivuxolimab in advanced cancers. Across the study: Patients were treated with ivuxolimab, an agonistic anti-OX40 (CD134) antibody. All patients had ivuxolimab intravenously every 2 weeks at 0.01 to 10 mg/kg.

Only in-frame clones appear in the TCRdb table, and some are missing; sequencing was by immunoSEQ multiplex PCR. The table lists about 54,000 clones, 91% of them singletons. Trimming stripped 3 bases from V and 1 base from J, with 7 bases between. The length of the CDR3 is 15 residues. The germline CDR1 and CDR2 sequences are WSHSY and SAAADI. Patients were ruled out by autoimmune disease history or systemic immunosuppression. V usage is TRBV10-2 and J usage is TRBJ2-6, with D perhaps TRBD1 (5 bases). The receptor comes from an adult with an advanced solid tumor such as melanoma, head and neck, liver or kidney cancer. Sequences were derived from CD4+ or CD8+ T cells sorted from blood, sampled in a trial of the OX40 agonist ivuxolimab. The DNA for the CDR3 is TGCGCCAGCAGTGACACAGGTTCTGGGGCCAACGTCCTGACTTTC. Translation gives CASSDTGSGANVLTF.